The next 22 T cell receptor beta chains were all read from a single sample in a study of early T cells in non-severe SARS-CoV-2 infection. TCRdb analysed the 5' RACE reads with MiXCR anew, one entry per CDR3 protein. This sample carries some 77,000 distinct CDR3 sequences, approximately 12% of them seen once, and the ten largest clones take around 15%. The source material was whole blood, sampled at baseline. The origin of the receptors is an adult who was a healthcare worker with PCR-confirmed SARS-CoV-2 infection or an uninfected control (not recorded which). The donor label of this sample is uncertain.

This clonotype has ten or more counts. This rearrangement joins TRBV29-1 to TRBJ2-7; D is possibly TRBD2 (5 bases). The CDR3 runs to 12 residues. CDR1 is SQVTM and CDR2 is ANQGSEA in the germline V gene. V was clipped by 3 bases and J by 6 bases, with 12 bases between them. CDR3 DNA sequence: TGCAGCGTTGATGGAGGAGGAGCCGAGCAGTACTTC. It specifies CSVDGGGAEQYF.

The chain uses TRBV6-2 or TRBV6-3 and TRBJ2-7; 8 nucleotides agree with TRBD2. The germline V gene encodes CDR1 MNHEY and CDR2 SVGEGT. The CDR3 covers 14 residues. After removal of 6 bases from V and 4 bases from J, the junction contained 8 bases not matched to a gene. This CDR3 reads CASRRLAREYEQYF. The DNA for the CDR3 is TGTGCCAGCAGACGACTAGCGCGAGAATACGAGCAGTACTTC.

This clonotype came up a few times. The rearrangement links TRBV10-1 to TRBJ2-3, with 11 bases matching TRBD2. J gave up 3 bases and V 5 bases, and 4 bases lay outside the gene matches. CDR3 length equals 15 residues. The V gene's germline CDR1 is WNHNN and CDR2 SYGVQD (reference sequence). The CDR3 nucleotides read TGCGCCAGCAGTAGCGGGACTAGCGGAACAGATACGCAGTATTTT. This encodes CASSSGTSGTDTQYF.

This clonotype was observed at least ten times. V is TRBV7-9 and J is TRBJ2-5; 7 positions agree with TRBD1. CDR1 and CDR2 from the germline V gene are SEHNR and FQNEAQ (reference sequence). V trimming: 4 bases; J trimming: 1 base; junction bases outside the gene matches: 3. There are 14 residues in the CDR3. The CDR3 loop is CASSSRTGQETQYF. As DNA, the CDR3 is TGTGCCAGCAGCTCTCGGACAGGCCAAGAGACCCAGTACTTC.

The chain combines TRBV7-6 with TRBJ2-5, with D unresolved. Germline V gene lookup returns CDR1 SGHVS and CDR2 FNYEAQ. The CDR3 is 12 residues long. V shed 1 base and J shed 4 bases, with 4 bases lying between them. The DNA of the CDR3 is TGTGCCAGCAGCTTAGTCCGAGAGACCCAGTACTTC. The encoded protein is CASSLVRETQYF. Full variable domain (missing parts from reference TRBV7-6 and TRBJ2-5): GAGVSQSPRYKVTKRGQDVALRCDPISGHVSLYWYRQALGQGPEFLTYFNYEAQQDKSGLPNDRFSAERPEGSISTLTIQRTEQRDSAMYRCASSLVRETQYFGPGTRLLVL.

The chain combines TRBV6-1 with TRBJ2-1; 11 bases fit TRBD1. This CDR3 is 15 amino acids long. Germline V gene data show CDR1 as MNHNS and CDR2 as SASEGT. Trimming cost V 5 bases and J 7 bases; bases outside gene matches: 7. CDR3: CASSPGTGGRNEQFF. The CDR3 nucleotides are TGTGCCAGCAGTCCCGGGACAGGGGGTCGGAATGAGCAGTTCTTC.

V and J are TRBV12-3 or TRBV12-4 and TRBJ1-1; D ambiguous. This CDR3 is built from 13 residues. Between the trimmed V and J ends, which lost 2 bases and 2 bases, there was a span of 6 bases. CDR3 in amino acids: CASSLWTNTEAFF. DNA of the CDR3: TGTGCCAGCAGTTTATGGACTAACACTGAAGCTTTCTTT.

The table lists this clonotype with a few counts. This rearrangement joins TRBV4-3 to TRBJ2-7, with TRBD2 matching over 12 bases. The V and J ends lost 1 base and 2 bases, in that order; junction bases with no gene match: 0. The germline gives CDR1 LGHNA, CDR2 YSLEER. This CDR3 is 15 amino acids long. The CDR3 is CASSQGLAGAYEQYF. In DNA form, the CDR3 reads TGCGCCAGCAGCCAAGGACTAGCGGGAGCCTACGAGCAGTACTTC.

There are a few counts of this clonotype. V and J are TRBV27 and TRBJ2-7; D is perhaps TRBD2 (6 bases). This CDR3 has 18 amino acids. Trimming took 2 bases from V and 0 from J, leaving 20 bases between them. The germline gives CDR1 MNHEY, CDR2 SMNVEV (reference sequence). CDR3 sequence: CASSLGRDPIPPSYEQYF. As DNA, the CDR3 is TGTGCCAGCAGTTTAGGGCGGGACCCGATTCCCCCCTCCTACGAGCAGTACTTC.

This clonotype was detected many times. CDR3 DNA sequence: TGTGCCAGCAGTCTACTAGCGCGAAACTGGGGTGAGCAGTTCTTC. It translates to CASSLLARNWGEQFF. The chain carries TRBV27 and TRBJ2-1; 7 nucleotides line up with TRBD2. Losses at the gene ends were 5 bases for V and 9 bases for J; bases not matched to a gene: 13. In germline, CDR1 is MNHEY, CDR2 SMNVEV (reference sequence). The length of the CDR3 is 15 residues.

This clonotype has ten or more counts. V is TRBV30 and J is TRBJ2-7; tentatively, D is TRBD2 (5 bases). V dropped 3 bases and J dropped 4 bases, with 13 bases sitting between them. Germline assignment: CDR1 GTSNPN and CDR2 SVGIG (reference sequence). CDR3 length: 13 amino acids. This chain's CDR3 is CAWSEGLWYEQYF. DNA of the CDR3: TGTGCCTGGAGCGAGGGCCTGTGGTACGAGCAGTACTTC.

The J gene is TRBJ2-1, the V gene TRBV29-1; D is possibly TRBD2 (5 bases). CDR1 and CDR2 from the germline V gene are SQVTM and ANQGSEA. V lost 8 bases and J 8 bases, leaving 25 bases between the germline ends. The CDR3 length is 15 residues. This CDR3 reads CSTASGPGLLDEQFF. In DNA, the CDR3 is TGCAGCACCGCCTCGGGCCCGGGATTATTGGATGAGCAGTTCTTC.

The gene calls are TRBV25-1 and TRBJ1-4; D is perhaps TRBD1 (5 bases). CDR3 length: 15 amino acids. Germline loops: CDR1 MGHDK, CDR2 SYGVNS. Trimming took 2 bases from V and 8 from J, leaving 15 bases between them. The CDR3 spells CASSELSSGEEKLFF. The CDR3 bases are TGTGCCAGCAGTGAACTAAGCTCGGGGGAGGAAAAACTGTTTTTT.

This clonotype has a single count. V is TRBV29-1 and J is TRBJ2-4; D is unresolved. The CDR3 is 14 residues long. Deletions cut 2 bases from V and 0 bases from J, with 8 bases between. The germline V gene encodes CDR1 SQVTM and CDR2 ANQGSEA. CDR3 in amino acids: CSVESPLAKNIQYF. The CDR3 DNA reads TGCAGCGTTGAATCCCCGTTAGCCAAAAACATTCAGTACTTC.

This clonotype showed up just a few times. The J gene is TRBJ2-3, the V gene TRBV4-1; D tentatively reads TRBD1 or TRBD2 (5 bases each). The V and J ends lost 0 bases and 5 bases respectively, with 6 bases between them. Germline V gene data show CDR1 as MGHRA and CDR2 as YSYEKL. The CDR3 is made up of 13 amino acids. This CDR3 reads CASSQDGGDTQYF. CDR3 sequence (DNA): TGCGCCAGCAGCCAAGATGGGGGAGATACGCAGTATTTT.

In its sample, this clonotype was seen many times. As DNA, the CDR3 is TGCAGCGTTGAAGATTTGGGATGGGGGATCCAAGAGACCCAGTACTTC. Protein sequence: CSVEDLGWGIQETQYF. The chain uses TRBV29-1 and TRBJ2-5; the D gene could be TRBD1 or TRBD2 (5 bases each). This CDR3 spans 16 amino acids. Per the germline V gene, CDR1 is SQVTM and CDR2 is ANQGSEA. V lost 0 bases and J lost 1, with 15 bases in between.

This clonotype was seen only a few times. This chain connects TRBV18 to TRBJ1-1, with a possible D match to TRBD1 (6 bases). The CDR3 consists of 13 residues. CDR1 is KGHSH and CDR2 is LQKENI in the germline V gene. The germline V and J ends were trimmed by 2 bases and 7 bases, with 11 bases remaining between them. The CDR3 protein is CASSPSGVGEAFF. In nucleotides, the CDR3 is TGTGCCAGCTCACCATCAGGGGTGGGTGAAGCTTTCTTT.

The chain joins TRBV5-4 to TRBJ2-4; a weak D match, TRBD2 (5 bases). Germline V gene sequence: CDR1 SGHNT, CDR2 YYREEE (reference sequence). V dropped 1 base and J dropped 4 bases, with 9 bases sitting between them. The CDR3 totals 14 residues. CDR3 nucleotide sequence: TGTGCCAGCAGCTTGATCGGCGGGAAAAACATTCAGTACTTC. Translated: CASSLIGGKNIQYF.

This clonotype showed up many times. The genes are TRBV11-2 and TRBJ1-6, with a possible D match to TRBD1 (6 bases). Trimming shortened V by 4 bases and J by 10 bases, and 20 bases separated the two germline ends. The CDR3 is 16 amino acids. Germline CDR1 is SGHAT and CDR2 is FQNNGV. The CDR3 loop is CASSYNRDPSGSPLHF. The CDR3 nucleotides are TGTGCCAGCAGCTACAACAGGGACCCCTCGGGCTCACCCCTCCACTTT.

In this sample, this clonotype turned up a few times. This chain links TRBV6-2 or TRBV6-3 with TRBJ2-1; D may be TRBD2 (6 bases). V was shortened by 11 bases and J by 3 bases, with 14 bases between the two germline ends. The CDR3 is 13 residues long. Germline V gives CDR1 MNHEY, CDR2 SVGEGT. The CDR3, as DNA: TGTGCCGGAGGGGACGTGGACTACAATGAGCAGTTCTTC. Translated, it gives CAGGDVDYNEQFF.

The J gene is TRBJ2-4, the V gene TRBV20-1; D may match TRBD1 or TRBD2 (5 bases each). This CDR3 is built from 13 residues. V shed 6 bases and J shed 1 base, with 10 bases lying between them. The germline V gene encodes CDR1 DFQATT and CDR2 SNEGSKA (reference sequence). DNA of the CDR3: TGCAGTGCCCGCGAGGGGGCCAAAAACATTCAGTACTTC. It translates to CSAREGAKNIQYF.

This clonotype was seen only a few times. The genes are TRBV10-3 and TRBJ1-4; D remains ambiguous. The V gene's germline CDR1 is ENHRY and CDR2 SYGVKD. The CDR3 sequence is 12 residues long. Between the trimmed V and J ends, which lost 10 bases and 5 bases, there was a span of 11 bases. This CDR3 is CATQDGNEKLFF. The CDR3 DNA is TGTGCCACCCAGGACGGAAATGAAAAACTGTTTTTT.